This entry lists 4 T cell receptor beta chains sequenced from one sample in a study of low-dose radiotherapy and immunotherapy resistance in tumors. Alpha and beta chains were covered, as first-strand cDNA relied on TRAV- and TRBV-specific primers. TCRs were amplified for roughly 20 PCR cycles with a constant-region primer and V-primer adapter. One entry per CDR3 protein, called by TCRdb with MiXCR from the reads. The sample lists over 14,000 distinct CDR3 sequences, around 50% occurring once. The receptors derive from a human donor with advanced metastatic prostate, ovarian, gallbladder or colorectal cancer (not recorded which). This table probably holds off-target reads from a library built for another chain.

This clonotype was found a few times. The V and J genes are TRBV2 and TRBJ2-5; 11 nucleotides match TRBD2. The CDR3 has 15 amino acids. With 8 bases clipped from V and 5 bases from J, the junction kept 10 bases outside the gene matches. From germline, CDR1 is SNHLY and CDR2 FYNNEI. The CDR3 DNA sequence: TGTGCCAGCGTACTAGCGGGAGATCAGGGGGAGACCCAGTACTTC. Translating gives CASVLAGDQGETQYF.

The chain links TRBV5-1 to TRBJ2-7; D is perhaps TRBD2 (5 bases). V dropped 0 bases and J dropped 4 bases, with 14 bases sitting between them. This CDR3 has 15 residues. CDR1 SGHRS and CDR2 YFSETQ come from the germline V gene. The chain's CDR3 is CASSLDVTGNYEQYF. The CDR3 bases are TGCGCCAGCAGCTTGGATGTGACGGGGAATTACGAGCAGTACTTC.

The chain couples TRBV2 to TRBJ1-1; D unresolved. V shed 4 bases and J shed 5 bases, with 5 bases lying between them. Germline V gene lookup returns CDR1 SNHLY and CDR2 FYNNEI. The CDR3 loop spans 11 amino acids. CDR3 sequence: CASSVYTEAFF. CDR3 coding DNA: TGTGCCAGCAGTGTCTATACTGAAGCTTTCTTT.

This clonotype was seen a few times. The chain recombines TRBV21-1 with TRBJ2-3; the tabulated D call, TRBD1, remains unverified against the DNA. TRBV21-1 is a recognized pseudogene. The CDR3 covers 15 residues. CDR3 in amino acids: CASSAPGVSTDTQYF. Here the CDR3 DNA reads TGTGCCAGCAGCGCCCCGGGGGTCAGCACAGATACGCAGTATTTT.